This T cell receptor (beta chain) emerged from a study of shared clonotypes between healthy human individuals. This CDR3 contains 11 residues. The germline CDR1 and CDR2 sequences are MDHEN and SYDVKM. Using immunoSEQ multiplex PCR, the repertoire was profiled, and TCRdb retains in-frame clones only, with some absent. The sample yields fewer than 3 million clones, less than 95% seen once. The sequencing input was naive CD4+ T cells from PBMCs. Documented subset: CD45RA+ positively selected. The sequence was obtained from a young man in good health. Some clones in this sample may be carry-over from other donors' samples. The chain employs TRBV28 and TRBJ2-3; 7 nucleotides align to TRBD1. The CDR3 loop is CAEGGPDTQYF. The CDR3 DNA is TGTGCTGAAGGGGGCCCAGATACGCAGTATTTT. Based on the CDR3 plus reference TRBV28 and TRBJ2-3, the full variable domain is DVKVTQSSRYLVKRTGEKVFLECVQDMDHENMFWYRQDPGLGLRLIYFSYDVKMKEKGDIPEGYSVSREKKERFSLILESASTNQTSMYLCAEGGPDTQYFGPGTRLTVL.